The TCR beta chain described here comes from a study of OX40 agonist ivuxolimab in advanced cancers. About the study: Three dose-escalation patients had partial responses: one with hepatocellular carcinoma and two with cutaneous melanoma. General study results and limits: Clonal expansion from baseline to week 6 occurred in both CD4+ and CD8+ T cells. At 0.1-3.0 mg/kg, partial responders had clonal expansion among the lowest observed.

Worth noting for this clone: The antigen is unknown.

Produced via immunoSEQ multiplex PCR; TCRdb's table is partial and in-frame only. The sample yields tens of thousands of clones, about 81% seen once. Looked up from germline, CDR1 is MNHNY and CDR2 is SVGAGI (reference sequence). The V end lost 7 bases, the J end lost 5 bases, and 11 bases lay between the germline ends. The CDR3 has 12 residues. The sample here was CD4+ or CD8+ T cells sorted from blood, taken in a trial of the OX40 agonist ivuxolimab. The receptor was derived from an adult with an advanced solid tumor such as melanoma, head and neck, liver or kidney cancer. The V gene is TRBV6-6, the J gene TRBJ1-2, with D hard to call. CDR3 nucleotides: TGTGCCAGCATCAAAGGGAATTATGGCTACACCTTC. Amino acid sequence: CASIKGNYGYTF.